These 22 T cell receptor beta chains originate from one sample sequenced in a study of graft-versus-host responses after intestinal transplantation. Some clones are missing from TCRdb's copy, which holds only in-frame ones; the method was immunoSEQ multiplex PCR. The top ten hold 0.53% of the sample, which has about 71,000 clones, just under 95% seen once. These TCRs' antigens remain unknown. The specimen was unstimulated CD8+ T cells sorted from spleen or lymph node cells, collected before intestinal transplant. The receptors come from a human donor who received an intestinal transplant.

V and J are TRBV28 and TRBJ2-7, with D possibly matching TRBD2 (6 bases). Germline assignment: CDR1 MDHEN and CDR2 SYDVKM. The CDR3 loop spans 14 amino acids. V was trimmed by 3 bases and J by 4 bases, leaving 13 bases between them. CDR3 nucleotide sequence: TGTGCCAGCAGTTTTCCGGGAGTCGGGTACGAGCAGTACTTC. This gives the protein CASSFPGVGYEQYF.

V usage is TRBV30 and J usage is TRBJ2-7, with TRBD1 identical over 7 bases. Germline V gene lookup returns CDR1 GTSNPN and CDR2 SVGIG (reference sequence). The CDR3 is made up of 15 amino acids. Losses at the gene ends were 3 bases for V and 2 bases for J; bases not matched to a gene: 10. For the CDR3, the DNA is TGTGCCTGGAGCGACTCGACAGGGATGCCCTACGAGCAGTACTTC. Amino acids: CAWSDSTGMPYEQYF.

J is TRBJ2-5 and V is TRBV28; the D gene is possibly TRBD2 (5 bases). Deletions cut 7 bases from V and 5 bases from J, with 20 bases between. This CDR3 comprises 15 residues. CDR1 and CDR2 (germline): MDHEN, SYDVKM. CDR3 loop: CASTHPSLGGETQYF. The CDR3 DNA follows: TGTGCCAGCACCCACCCATCCCTGGGCGGGGAGACCCAGTACTTC.

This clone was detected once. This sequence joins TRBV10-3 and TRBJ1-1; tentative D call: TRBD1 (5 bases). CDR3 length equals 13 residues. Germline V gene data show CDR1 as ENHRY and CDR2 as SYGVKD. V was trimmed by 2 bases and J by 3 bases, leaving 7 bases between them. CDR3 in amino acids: CAISEEGYTEAFF. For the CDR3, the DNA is TGTGCCATCAGTGAGGAGGGGTACACTGAAGCTTTCTTT.

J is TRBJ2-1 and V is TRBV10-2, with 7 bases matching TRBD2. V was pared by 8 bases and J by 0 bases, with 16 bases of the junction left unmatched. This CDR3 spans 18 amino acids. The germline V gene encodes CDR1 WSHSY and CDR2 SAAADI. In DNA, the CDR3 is TGCGCCAGCGCCTTGACTAGCAGTACTGCGAGCTCCTACAATGAGCAGTTCTTC. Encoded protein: CASALTSSTASSYNEQFF.

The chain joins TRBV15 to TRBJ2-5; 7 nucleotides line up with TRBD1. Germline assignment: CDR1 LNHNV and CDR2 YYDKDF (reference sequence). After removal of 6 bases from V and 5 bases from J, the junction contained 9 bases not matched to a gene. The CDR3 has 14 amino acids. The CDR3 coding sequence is TGTGCCACCAGTAAATTAGACAGGGAGGAGACCCAGTACTTC. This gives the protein CATSKLDREETQYF.

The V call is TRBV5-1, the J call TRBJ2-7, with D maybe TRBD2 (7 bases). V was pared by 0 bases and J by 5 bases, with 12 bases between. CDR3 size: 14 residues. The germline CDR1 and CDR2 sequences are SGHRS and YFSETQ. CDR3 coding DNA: TGCGCCAGCAGCTTGGGGGGGGGCTTGGACGAGCAGTACTTC. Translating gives CASSLGGGLDEQYF.

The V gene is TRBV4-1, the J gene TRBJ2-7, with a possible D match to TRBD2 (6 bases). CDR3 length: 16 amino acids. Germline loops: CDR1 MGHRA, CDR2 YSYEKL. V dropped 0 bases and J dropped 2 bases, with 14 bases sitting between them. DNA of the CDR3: TGCGCCAGCAGCCAAGATGTTGGTAGCGGACCCTACGAGCAGTACTTC. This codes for CASSQDVGSGPYEQYF.

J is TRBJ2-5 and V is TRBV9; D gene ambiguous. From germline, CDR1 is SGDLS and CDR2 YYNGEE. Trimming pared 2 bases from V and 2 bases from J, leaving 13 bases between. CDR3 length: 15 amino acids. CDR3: CASSVWTGLQETQYF. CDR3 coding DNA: TGTGCCAGCAGCGTTTGGACCGGCCTACAAGAGACCCAGTACTTC.

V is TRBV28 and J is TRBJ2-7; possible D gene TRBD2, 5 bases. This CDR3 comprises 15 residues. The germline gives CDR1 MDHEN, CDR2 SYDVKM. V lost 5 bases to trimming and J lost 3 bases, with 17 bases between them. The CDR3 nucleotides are TGTGCCAGCAGTATCGGACCCAGCGGAGACTACGAGCAGTACTTC. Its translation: CASSIGPSGDYEQYF.

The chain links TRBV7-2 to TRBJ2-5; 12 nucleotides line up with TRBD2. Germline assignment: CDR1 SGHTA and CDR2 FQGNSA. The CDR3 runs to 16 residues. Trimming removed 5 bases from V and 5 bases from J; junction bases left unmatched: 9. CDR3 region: CASSPEGLAGMETQYF. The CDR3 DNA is TGTGCCAGCAGCCCCGAAGGACTAGCGGGAATGGAGACCCAGTACTTC.

CDR3 nucleotides: TGTGCCAGCAGTTTATACAGGGCCTACGAGCAGTACTTC. Encoded protein: CASSLYRAYEQYF. This rearrangement joins TRBV27 to TRBJ2-7; perhaps TRBD1 as D (6 bases). The CDR3 length is 13 residues. V lost 1 base and J 2 bases, leaving 6 bases between the germline ends. Germline V CDR1 and CDR2: MNHEY, SMNVEV (reference sequence).

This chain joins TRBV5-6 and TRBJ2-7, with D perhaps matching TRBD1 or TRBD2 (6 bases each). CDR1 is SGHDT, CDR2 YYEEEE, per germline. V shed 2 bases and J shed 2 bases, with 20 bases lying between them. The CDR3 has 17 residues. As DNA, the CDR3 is TGTGCCAGCAGCTTCAGGACGGGGGCGTATCTGCCCTACGAGCAGTACTTC. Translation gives CASSFRTGAYLPYEQYF.

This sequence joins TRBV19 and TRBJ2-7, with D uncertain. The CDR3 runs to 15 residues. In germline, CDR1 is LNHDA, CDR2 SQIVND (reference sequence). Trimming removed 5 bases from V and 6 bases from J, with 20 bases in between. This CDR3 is CASSFTQAPESEQYF. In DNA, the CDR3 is TGTGCCAGTAGTTTCACCCAGGCGCCCGAGAGCGAGCAGTACTTC.

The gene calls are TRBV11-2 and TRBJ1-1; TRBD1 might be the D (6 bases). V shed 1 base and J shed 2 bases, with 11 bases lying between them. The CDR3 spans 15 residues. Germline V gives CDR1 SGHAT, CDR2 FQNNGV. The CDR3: CASSLVEGGNTEAFF. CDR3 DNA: TGTGCCAGCAGCTTAGTGGAAGGGGGTAACACTGAAGCTTTCTTT. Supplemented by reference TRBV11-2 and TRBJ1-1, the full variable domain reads EAGVAQSPRYKIIEKRQSVAFWCNPISGHATLYWYQQILGQGPKLLIQFQNNGVVDDSQLPKDRFSAERLKGVDSTLKIQPAKLEDSAVYLCASSLVEGGNTEAFFGQGTRLTVV.

CDR3 loop: CASSFPVPGDTQYF. The CDR3 nucleotides are TGTGCCAGCAGTTTCCCAGTGCCTGGAGATACGCAGTATTTT. This chain uses TRBV7-9 with TRBJ2-3; D call uncertain. This CDR3 has 14 residues. V was shortened by 6 bases and J by 5 bases, with 15 bases between the two germline ends. Per germline, CDR1 SEHNR and CDR2 FQNEAQ (reference sequence). Full variable domain (remainder filled in from reference TRBV7-9 and TRBJ2-3): DTGVSQNPRHKITKRGQNVTFRCDPISEHNRLYWYRQTLGQGPEFLTYFQNEAQLEKSRLLSDRFSAERPKGSFSTLEIQRTEQGDSAMYLCASSFPVPGDTQYFGPGTRLTVL.

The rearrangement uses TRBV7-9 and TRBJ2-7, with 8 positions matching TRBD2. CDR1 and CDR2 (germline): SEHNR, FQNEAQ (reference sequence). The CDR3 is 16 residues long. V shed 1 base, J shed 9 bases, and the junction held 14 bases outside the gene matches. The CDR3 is CASSLVSSLAVDVQYF. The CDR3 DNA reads TGTGCCAGCAGCTTAGTATCTTCACTAGCGGTAGACGTGCAGTACTTC. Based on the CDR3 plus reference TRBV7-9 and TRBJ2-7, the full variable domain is DTGVSQNPRHKITKRGQNVTFRCDPISEHNRLYWYRQTLGQGPEFLTYFQNEAQLEKSRLLSDRFSAERPKGSFSTLEIQRTEQGDSAMYLCASSLVSSLAVDVQYFGPGTRLTVT.

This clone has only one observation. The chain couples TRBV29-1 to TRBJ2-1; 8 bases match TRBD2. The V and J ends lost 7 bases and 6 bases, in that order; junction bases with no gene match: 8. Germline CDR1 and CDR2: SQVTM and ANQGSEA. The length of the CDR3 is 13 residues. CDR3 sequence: CSATGTSPNEQFF. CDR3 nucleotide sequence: TGCAGCGCTACCGGGACTAGTCCCAATGAGCAGTTCTTC.

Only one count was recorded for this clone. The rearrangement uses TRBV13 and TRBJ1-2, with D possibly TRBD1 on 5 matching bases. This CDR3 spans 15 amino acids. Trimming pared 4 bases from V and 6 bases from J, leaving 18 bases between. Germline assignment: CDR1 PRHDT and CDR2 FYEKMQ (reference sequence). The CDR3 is CASSSRTTQSNGYTF. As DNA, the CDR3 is TGTGCCAGCAGCTCTCGGACAACCCAATCGAATGGCTACACCTTC.

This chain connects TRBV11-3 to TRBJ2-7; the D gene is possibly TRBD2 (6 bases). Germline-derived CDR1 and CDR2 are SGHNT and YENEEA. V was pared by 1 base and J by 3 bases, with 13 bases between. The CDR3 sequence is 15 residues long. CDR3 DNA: TGTGCCAGCAGCTTAGGCAGTAGCGGCTTCTACGAGCAGTACTTC. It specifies CASSLGSSGFYEQYF.

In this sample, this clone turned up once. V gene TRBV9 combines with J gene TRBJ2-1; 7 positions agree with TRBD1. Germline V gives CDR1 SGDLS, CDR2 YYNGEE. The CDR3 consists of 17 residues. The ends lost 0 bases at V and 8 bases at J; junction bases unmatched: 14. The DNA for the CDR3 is TGTGCCAGCAGCGTAGGTGAGACAGGGCCGACTACGCATGAGCAGTTCTTC. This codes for CASSVGETGPTTHEQFF. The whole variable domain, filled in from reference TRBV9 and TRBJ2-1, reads DSGVTQTPKHLITATGQRVTLRCSPRSGDLSVYWYQQSLDQGLQFLIQYYNGEERAKGNILERFSAQQFPDLHSELNLSSLELGDSALYFCASSVGETGPTTHEQFFGPGTRLTVL.

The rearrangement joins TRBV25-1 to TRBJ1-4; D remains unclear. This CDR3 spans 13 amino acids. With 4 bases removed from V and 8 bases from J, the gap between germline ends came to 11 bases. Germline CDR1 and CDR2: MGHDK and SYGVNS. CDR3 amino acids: CASSGRVEEKLFF. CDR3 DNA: TGTGCCAGCAGTGGTCGGGTCGAGGAAAAACTGTTTTTT.